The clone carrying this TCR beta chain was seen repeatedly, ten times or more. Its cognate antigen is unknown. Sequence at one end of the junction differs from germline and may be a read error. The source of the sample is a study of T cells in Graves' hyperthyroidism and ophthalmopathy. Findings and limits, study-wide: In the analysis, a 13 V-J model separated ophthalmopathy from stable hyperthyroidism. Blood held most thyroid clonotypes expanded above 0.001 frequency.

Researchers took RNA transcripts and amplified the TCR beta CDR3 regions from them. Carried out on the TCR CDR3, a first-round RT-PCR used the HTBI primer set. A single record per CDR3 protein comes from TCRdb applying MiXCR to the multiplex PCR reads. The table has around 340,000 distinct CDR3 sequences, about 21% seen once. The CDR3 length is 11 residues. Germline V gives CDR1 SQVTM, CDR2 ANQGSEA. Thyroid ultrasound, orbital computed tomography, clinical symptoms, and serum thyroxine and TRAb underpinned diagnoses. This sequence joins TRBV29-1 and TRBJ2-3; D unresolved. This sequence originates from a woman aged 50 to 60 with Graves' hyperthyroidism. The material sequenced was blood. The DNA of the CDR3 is TGCAGCGAGCGTAGCAGAGATACGCAGTATTTT. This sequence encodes CSERSRDTQYF.